The 23 T cell receptor beta chains below come from one sample, sequenced in a study of beta chain features in type 1 diabetes (dated by TCRdb to the late 2010s). The protocol used for the library was the immunoSEQ multiplex PCR assay. All of the isolated RNA was reverse transcribed with the High Capacity cDNA Reverse Transcription Kit, so expressed TCRB transcripts were sequenced. The source is immuneACCESS, and TCRdb retained only in-frame sequences with V and J called. Part of the clones is not carried over; for the studies checked, unresolved V genes explain less than half of this, and the remainder is unexplained. This sample has around 500,000 clones in its table, and 30% of those were observed once. Clones ranked in the top ten supply around 0.065% of the sample. The sample consisted of naive CD4+ T cells from blood. Sample cell subset or site, as interpreted from the label and publication: true naive CD4+ T cells. These receptors all come from a man in his late teens or twenties in good health.

This clone has only a few counts. V is TRBV30 and J is TRBJ2-1; possible D gene TRBD1, 5 bases. Trimming stripped 3 bases from V and 2 bases from J, with 14 bases between. The germline CDR1 and CDR2 sequences are GTSNPN and SVGIG (reference sequence). The CDR3 is 15 amino acids. The CDR3, as DNA: TGTGCCTGGAGAGTGCAGGGTACCCCCTACAATGAGCAGTTCTTC. This gives the protein CAWRVQGTPYNEQFF.

This clone has a handful of counts. The chain links TRBV7-2 to TRBJ2-3; D uncertain. V gave up 4 bases and J gave up 9 bases, with 14 bases separating them. The CDR3 contains 13 residues. CDR1 and CDR2 from the germline V gene are SGHTA and FQGNSA. The CDR3 loop reads CASSSGLPPTQYF. CDR3 coding DNA: TGTGCCAGCAGCTCTGGTCTCCCTCCGACGCAGTATTTT.

This clone appeared a few times. The chain couples TRBV7-9 to TRBJ1-1, with no clear D. Germline V gene lookup returns CDR1 SEHNR and CDR2 FQNEAQ (reference sequence). The V and J ends lost 3 bases and 5 bases respectively, with 13 bases between them. The CDR3 extends over 14 amino acids. DNA of the CDR3: TGTGCCAGCAGCTTGATCACTCCGGGGACTGAAGCTTTCTTT. Residues: CASSLITPGTEAFF. Using reference TRBV7-9 and TRBJ1-1 for the parts outside the CDR3, the full variable domain is DTGVSQNPRHKITKRGQNVTFRCDPISEHNRLYWYRQTLGQGPEFLTYFQNEAQLEKSRLLSDRFSAERPKGSFSTLEIQRTEQGDSAMYLCASSLITPGTEAFFGQGTRLTVV.

CDR3 coding DNA: TGTGCCAGCAGCTCCGGGACACCCCGGGAGACCCAGTACTTC. It encodes CASSSGTPRETQYF. V and J are TRBV5-6 and TRBJ2-5, with a possible D match to TRBD1 (6 bases). The V gene lost 3 bases and the J gene lost 5 bases, with 14 bases spanning the gap. CDR1 is SGHDT, CDR2 YYEEEE, per germline. The CDR3 sequence is 14 residues long. Full variable domain (missing parts from reference TRBV5-6 and TRBJ2-5): DAGVTQSPTHLIKTRGQQVTLRCSPKSGHDTVSWYQQALGQGPQFIFQYYEEEERQRGNFPDRFSGHQFPNYSSELNVNALLLGDSALYLCASSSGTPRETQYFGPGTRLLVL.

In its sample, this clone was seen a few times. V usage is TRBV30 and J usage is TRBJ1-1; TRBD1 aligns across 7 bases. Germline trimming cut 3 bases from V and 8 bases from J; bases unmatched to any gene: 9. Germline assignment: CDR1 GTSNPN and CDR2 SVGIG (reference sequence). The CDR3 length is 13 residues. The CDR3 here is CAWSRSTGREAFF. CDR3 DNA sequence: TGTGCCTGGAGCCGATCGACAGGGAGGGAAGCTTTCTTT.

The chain links TRBV13 to TRBJ2-3; D unresolved. The germline CDR1 and CDR2 sequences are PRHDT and FYEKMQ (reference sequence). This CDR3 has 14 residues. V dropped 1 base and J dropped 4 bases, with 9 bases sitting between them. CDR3 residues: CASSLAVFADTQYF. The CDR3 DNA is TGTGCCAGCAGCTTAGCGGTCTTCGCAGATACGCAGTATTTT.

This clone has only a few counts. CDR3: CASSPRDRGMNTEAFF. CDR3 nucleotides: TGTGCCAGCAGCCCCCGGGACAGGGGCATGAACACTGAAGCTTTCTTT. The chain carries TRBV7-9 and TRBJ1-1; TRBD1 matches at 10 bases. V was clipped by 5 bases and J by 0 bases; unmatched bases: 6. The CDR3 consists of 16 residues. From germline, CDR1 is SEHNR and CDR2 FQNEAQ (reference sequence).

The gene calls are TRBV30 and TRBJ2-5; 12 positions agree with TRBD2. Germline V lookup: CDR1 GTSNPN, CDR2 SVGIG (reference sequence). With V trimmed by 5 bases and J by 2 bases, 3 bases remained unmatched. The length of the CDR3 is 14 residues. The CDR3 protein is CAWSSGGAQETQYF. CDR3 coding DNA: TGTGCCTGGTCTAGCGGGGGGGCACAAGAGACCCAGTACTTC.

A few counts support this clone. The V and J genes are TRBV20-1 and TRBJ2-4; no reliable D call. V lost 5 bases and J 6 bases, leaving 8 bases between the germline ends. Germline V lookup: CDR1 DFQATT, CDR2 SNEGSKA (reference sequence). The CDR3 runs to 11 residues. Here the CDR3 reads CSAPSINIQYF. The CDR3 DNA reads as TGCAGTGCTCCCAGTATAAACATTCAGTACTTC.

This clone turned up a few times. The chain has TRBV30 and TRBJ2-7; no definite D call. Trimming removed 0 bases from V and 2 bases from J, with 14 bases in between. The germline V gene has CDR1 GTSNPN and CDR2 SVGIG (reference sequence). This CDR3 is 15 amino acids long. The CDR3 loop is CAWSVSWATPYEQYF. The CDR3 DNA reads as TGTGCCTGGAGTGTAAGCTGGGCCACTCCCTACGAGCAGTACTTC.

The V call is TRBV30, the J call TRBJ1-5; D gene unclear. CDR1 is GTSNPN and CDR2 is SVGIG in the germline V gene (reference sequence). The length of the CDR3 is 13 residues. Deletions cut 2 bases from V and 9 bases from J, with 14 bases between. In DNA, the CDR3 is TGTGCCTGGAGTCCGTTCTCCGGCGGGCCCCAGCATTTT. It translates to CAWSPFSGGPQHF.

This clone was picked up one time. This CDR3 is also generated by other DNA sequences in the sample. The chain carries TRBV18 and TRBJ2-2, with TRBD1 matching 7 bases. Trimming at V came to 1 base and at J to 1 base, leaving 0 bases not matched to a gene. The CDR3 is made up of 15 amino acids. The germline CDR1 and CDR2 sequences are KGHSH and LQKENI. The CDR3 reads CASSPRTGNTGELFF. In DNA form, the CDR3 reads TGTGCCAGCTCACCACGGACAGGGAACACCGGGGAGCTGTTTTTT.

The chain is built from TRBV20-1 and TRBJ2-3, with D unresolved. CDR3 length: 11 amino acids. V gave up 3 bases and J gave up 2 bases, with 3 bases separating them. Germline V gene lookup returns CDR1 DFQATT and CDR2 SNEGSKA (reference sequence). CDR3 coding DNA: TGCAGTGCTAGTGACACAGATACGCAGTATTTT. It codes for CSASDTDTQYF.

The V and J genes are TRBV7-6 and TRBJ2-1; either TRBD1 or TRBD2 may fit D (5 bases each). The germline V gene encodes CDR1 SGHVS and CDR2 FNYEAQ. The CDR3 is 15 residues long. V gave up 1 base and J gave up 4 bases, with 11 bases separating them. CDR3 sequence reads: CASSLGGAEYNEQFF. The CDR3 DNA sequence: TGTGCCAGCAGCTTAGGAGGGGCGGAATACAATGAGCAGTTCTTC.

This clone appeared a few times. The chain uses TRBV30 and TRBJ1-3; no definite D call. Germline CDR1 GTSNPN, CDR2 SVGIG (reference sequence). The CDR3 length is 13 residues. Between the trimmed V and J ends, which lost 4 bases and 0 bases, there was a span of 7 bases. Here the CDR3 DNA reads TGTGCCTGGACAGCCTACTCTGGAAACACCATATATTTT. It encodes CAWTAYSGNTIYF. Using reference TRBV30 and TRBJ1-3 for the parts outside the CDR3, the full variable domain is SQTIHQWPATLVQPVGSPLSLECTVEGTSNPNLYWYRQAAGRGLQLLFYSVGIGQISSEVPQNLSASRPQDRQFILSSKKLLLSDSGFYLCAWTAYSGNTIYFGEGSWLTVV.

The V and J genes are TRBV7-2 and TRBJ2-7, with D possibly matching TRBD2 (6 bases). The CDR3 spans 16 residues. V shed 7 bases and J shed 0 bases, with 19 bases lying between them. Germline CDR1 reads SGHTA; CDR2 reads FQGNSA. CDR3 amino acids: CASNPTGAGFSYEQYF. The CDR3 region has the DNA TGTGCCAGCAATCCGACCGGAGCGGGTTTCTCCTACGAGCAGTACTTC.

V gene TRBV5-4 combines with J gene TRBJ2-5, with 8 bases aligning to TRBD2. CDR1 is SGHNT and CDR2 is YYREEE in the germline V gene (reference sequence). The V and J ends lost 0 bases and 5 bases, in that order; junction bases with no gene match: 12. The CDR3 runs to 17 residues. The DNA for the CDR3 is TGTGCCAGCAGCTTGGCCGGGAGGGCCGAAGGGAAGGAGACCCAGTACTTC. This translates into CASSLAGRAEGKETQYF.

The DNA of the CDR3 is TGTGCCAGCAGCCCGACAGGGCGTTATGGCTACACCTTC. Translating gives CASSPTGRYGYTF. This rearrangement joins TRBV7-2 to TRBJ1-2, with TRBD1 matching over 7 bases. Losses at the gene ends were 5 bases for V and 5 bases for J; bases not matched to a gene: 5. Germline CDR1 SGHTA, CDR2 FQGNSA. The CDR3 consists of 13 residues.

The J gene is TRBJ2-3, the V gene TRBV11-2; D is perhaps TRBD1 (5 bases). The CDR3 covers 19 residues. The germline gives CDR1 SGHAT, CDR2 FQNNGV. V was shortened by 3 bases and J by 0 bases, with 22 bases between the two germline ends. CDR3 sequence (DNA): TGTGCCAGCAGCTTTAGGCCCCACCGGCAGGGCACCAGCACAGATACGCAGTATTTT. Protein product: CASSFRPHRQGTSTDTQYF.

This chain uses TRBV9 with TRBJ2-2; D is perhaps TRBD1 (6 bases). The CDR3 sequence is 14 residues long. The germline CDR1 and CDR2 sequences are SGDLS and YYNGEE. The V and J ends lost 5 bases and 1 base respectively, with 9 bases between them. The DNA of the CDR3 is TGTGCCAGCAGGAAAGGGGGGAACACCGGGGAGCTGTTTTTT. Its protein product is CASRKGGNTGELFF.

In nucleotides, the CDR3 is TGTGCCAGCAGGAGTCGGGGTGGCTACGAGCAGTACTTC. Residues: CASRSRGGYEQYF. The rearrangement uses TRBV11-1 and TRBJ2-7, with D tentatively TRBD2 (5 bases). Germline V CDR1 and CDR2: SGHAT, FQDESV (reference sequence). The V end was cut by 6 bases, the J end by 3 bases, with 12 bases between. The CDR3 extends over 13 amino acids.

The chain combines TRBV29-1 with TRBJ2-7; 7 bases match TRBD2. The V segment lost 5 bases and the J segment 6 bases; nucleotides outside the gene matches: 10. Per germline, CDR1 SQVTM and CDR2 ANQGSEA. The CDR3 contains 13 residues. CDR3 nucleotides: TGCAGCGTTCGGCGGGAGCGGGTCGGCGAGCAGTACTTC. Its translation is CSVRRERVGEQYF.

This clone was seen a handful of times. This chain connects TRBV10-3 to TRBJ2-7, with D perhaps matching TRBD1 (6 bases). CDR3 length equals 15 residues. V was trimmed by 0 bases and J by 5 bases, leaving 14 bases between them. Germline CDR1 is ENHRY and CDR2 is SYGVKD. The CDR3 nucleotides read TGTGCCATCAGTGAGTCGTGGCAGGGGAGAAACGAGCAGTACTTC. It yields the protein CAISESWQGRNEQYF.